These 10 T cell receptor beta chains were sequenced from one sample in a study of shared clonotypes between healthy human individuals (dated by TCRdb to between 2020 and 2021). Receptor libraries were prepared by the immunoSEQ multiplex PCR assay. Held by TCRdb, this immuneACCESS table contains in-frame sequences only and omits some clones. Under half of the omission traces to an unresolved V gene where checked; the cause of the rest is unknown. Counted in this sample were hundreds of thousands of clones; 55% to 75% of them appeared once. Under 2% of the sample comes from the top ten. The sequenced sample was memory CD4+ T cells sorted from blood. Taken with the paper, the label for cell subset or site translates to: CD45RA-negative fraction. These receptors all stem from a woman in her 30s in good health.

The chain employs TRBV6-1 and TRBJ2-7; the match to TRBD1 covers 10 bases. Losses at the gene ends were 3 bases for V and 6 bases for J; bases not matched to a gene: 11. The CDR3 covers 16 residues. The germline V gene encodes CDR1 MNHNS and CDR2 SASEGT. DNA for the CDR3: TGTGCCAGCAGTGACCCTGGGACAGGGGCTTATGGCGAGCAGTACTTC. Protein: CASSDPGTGAYGEQYF.

This clone appeared a few times. The rearrangement links TRBV2 to TRBJ1-1; D uncertain. This CDR3 is 13 amino acids long. Per the germline V gene, CDR1 is SNHLY and CDR2 is FYNNEI. Trimming cost V 6 bases and J 3 bases, with 11 bases left between them. CDR3 in DNA: TGTGCCAGCAGAGTCGAGGAATACACTGAAGCTTTCTTT. Translation: CASRVEEYTEAFF.

This rearrangement joins TRBV27 to TRBJ2-2; D assignment may be TRBD1 or TRBD2 (5 bases each). V was shortened by 5 bases and J by 3 bases, with 10 bases between the two germline ends. Germline-derived CDR1 and CDR2 are MNHEY and SMNVEV (reference sequence). CDR3 length: 14 amino acids. CDR3 amino acids: CASSPGRYTGELFF. The CDR3 DNA follows: TGTGCCAGCAGTCCGGGACGGTACACCGGGGAGCTGTTTTTT.

This clone was observed at least ten times. This chain links TRBV5-1 with TRBJ1-3; D call uncertain. The CDR3 is made up of 14 amino acids. Germline CDR1 reads SGHRS; CDR2 reads YFSETQ. V was clipped by 0 bases and J by 1 base, with 5 bases between them. CDR3 DNA sequence: TGCGCCAGCAGCTTGGAACAATCTGGAAACACCATATATTTT. Amino acid sequence: CASSLEQSGNTIYF.

The chain has TRBV5-4 and TRBJ1-2, with D uncertain. Per the germline V gene, CDR1 is SGHNT and CDR2 is YYREEE (reference sequence). The V gene lost 4 bases and the J gene lost 2 bases, with 15 bases spanning the gap. The CDR3 contains 15 residues. CDR3 loop: CASSLTPQINYGYTF. The CDR3 nucleotides read TGTGCCAGCAGCCTCACTCCACAGATAAACTATGGCTACACCTTC. The full variable domain, rest sourced from reference TRBV5-4 and TRBJ1-2, is ETGVTQSPTHLIKTRGQQVTLRCSSQSGHNTVSWYQQALGQGPQFIFQYYREEENGRGNFPPRFSGLQFPNYSSELNVNALELDDSALYLCASSLTPQINYGYTFGSGTRLTVV.

The chain combines TRBV29-1 with TRBJ2-7; 8 nucleotides line up with TRBD1. Losses at the gene ends were 4 bases for V and 4 bases for J; bases not matched to a gene: 3. This CDR3 has 12 residues. CDR1 SQVTM and CDR2 ANQGSEA come from the germline V gene. CDR3 coding DNA: TGCAGCGTTGCCAGGGGGCTGTACGAGCAGTACTTC. It encodes CSVARGLYEQYF.

The V gene is TRBV18, the J gene TRBJ2-3; perhaps TRBD2 as D (6 bases). The CDR3 has 15 amino acids. Germline V gene lookup returns CDR1 KGHSH and CDR2 LQKENI. Trimming took 1 base from V and 3 from J, leaving 11 bases between them. The chain's CDR3 is CASSPLGGDTDTQYF. CDR3 nucleotides: TGTGCCAGCTCACCACTGGGCGGGGATACAGATACGCAGTATTTT.

The chain recombines TRBV6-4 with TRBJ2-1; TRBD2 agrees at 8 bases. CDR3 length: 15 amino acids. With V trimmed by 0 bases and J by 8 bases, 6 bases remained unmatched. In germline, CDR1 is MRHNA, CDR2 SNTAGT. The CDR3 reads CASSDSSGGRDEQFF. CDR3 nucleotides: TGTGCCAGCAGTGACTCCAGCGGGGGCCGGGATGAGCAGTTCTTC.

This chain links TRBV5-4 with TRBJ1-5; D not certain. Germline-derived CDR1 and CDR2 are SGHNT and YYREEE (reference sequence). Trimming took off 0 bases at V and 1 base at J, with 11 bases between the two ends. The CDR3 has 16 residues. CDR3 loop: CASSLGGGTSNQPQHF. The CDR3 region has the DNA TGTGCCAGCAGCTTGGGGGGAGGAACGAGCAATCAGCCCCAGCATTTT.

This clone was observed many times. The chain carries TRBV5-5 and TRBJ2-3; 8 bases align to TRBD2. J lost 1 base, V lost 2 bases, and 9 bases had no gene match. The CDR3 length is 17 residues. CDR1 SGHKS and CDR2 YYEKEE come from the germline V gene (reference sequence). This chain's CDR3 is CASSFGLRGGRTDTQYF. The CDR3, as DNA: TGTGCCAGCAGCTTTGGTTTGCGCGGGGGGCGCACAGATACGCAGTATTTT. The full variable domain, with the rest looked up from reference TRBV5-5 and TRBJ2-3, is DAGVTQSPTHLIKTRGQQVTLRCSPISGHKSVSWYQQVLGQGPQFIFQYYEKEERGRGNFPDRFSARQFPNYSSELNVNALLLGDSALYLCASSFGLRGGRTDTQYFGPGTRLTVL.